Sequencing of this TCR beta chain was carried out in a study of T cell responses to AZD1222 COVID-19 vaccine. The study's findings and limits: AZD1222 recipients seropositive at baseline numbered only 5 or 6.

As to this clone: Its antigen remains unknown.

V shed 8 bases and J shed 5 bases, with 11 bases lying between them. From germline, CDR1 is LNHDA and CDR2 SQIVND (reference sequence). The CDR3 is 12 residues long. Data came from immunoSEQ multiplex PCR; TCRdb stores just in-frame clones and leaves some out. There are roughly 180,000 clones in the sample; approximately 90% occur only once, and about 1.7% lies in the top ten. The sequence came from an adult who received the AZD1222 COVID-19 vaccine. The sample in question was peripheral blood, obtained 28 days after the second AZD1222 dose. The rearrangement links TRBV19 to TRBJ2-3, with D unclear. This CDR3 reads CASRVSEDTQYF. CDR3 bases: TGTGCCAGTCGAGTATCGGAAGATACGCAGTATTTT.